This entry is about one T cell receptor beta chain. As yet, its antigen is unknown. The source of the sample is a study of cytomegalovirus exposure and HLA in healthy donors. About the study: There were around 100 million unique TCR beta sequences, drawn from about 179 million T cells, in an earlier analysis. Study outcomes and limitations: Some TCR beta chains (164 of them) were listed as cytomegalovirus-associated.

Looked up from germline, CDR1 is WNHNN and CDR2 is SYGVQD (reference sequence). CDR3 size: 14 residues. With 8 bases clipped from V and 4 bases from J, the junction kept 6 bases outside the gene matches. 13 Jbeta primers and 60 Vbeta primers were used for the PCR. Data came from immunoSEQ multiplex PCR; TCRdb stores just in-frame clones and leaves some out. The repertoire has about 180,000 clones, 65% to 90% of them found once; the top ten carry more than 0.95%. The material sequenced was PBMCs. This TCR came from a girl aged 2-10 years in good health and CMV-seropositive. J is TRBJ2-3 and V is TRBV10-1; TRBD1 aligns across 10 bases. The CDR3 loop reads CASSTTGGADTQYF. In DNA, the CDR3 is TGCGCCAGCTCGACGACAGGGGGCGCAGATACGCAGTATTTT.